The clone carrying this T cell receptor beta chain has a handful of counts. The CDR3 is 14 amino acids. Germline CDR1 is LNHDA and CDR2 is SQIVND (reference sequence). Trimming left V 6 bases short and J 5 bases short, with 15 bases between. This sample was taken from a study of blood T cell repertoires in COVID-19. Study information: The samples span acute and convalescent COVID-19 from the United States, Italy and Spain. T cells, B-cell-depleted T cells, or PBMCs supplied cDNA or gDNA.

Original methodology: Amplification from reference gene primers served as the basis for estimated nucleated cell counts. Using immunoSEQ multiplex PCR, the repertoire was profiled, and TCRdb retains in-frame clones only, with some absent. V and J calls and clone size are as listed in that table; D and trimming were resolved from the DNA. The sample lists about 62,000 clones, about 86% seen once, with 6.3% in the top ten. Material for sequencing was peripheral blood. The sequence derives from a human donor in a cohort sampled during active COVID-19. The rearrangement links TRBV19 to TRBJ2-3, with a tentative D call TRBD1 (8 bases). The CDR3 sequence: CASSPNRGGDTQYF. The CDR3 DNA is TGTGCCAGTAGCCCTAACAGGGGGGGAGATACGCAGTATTTT.